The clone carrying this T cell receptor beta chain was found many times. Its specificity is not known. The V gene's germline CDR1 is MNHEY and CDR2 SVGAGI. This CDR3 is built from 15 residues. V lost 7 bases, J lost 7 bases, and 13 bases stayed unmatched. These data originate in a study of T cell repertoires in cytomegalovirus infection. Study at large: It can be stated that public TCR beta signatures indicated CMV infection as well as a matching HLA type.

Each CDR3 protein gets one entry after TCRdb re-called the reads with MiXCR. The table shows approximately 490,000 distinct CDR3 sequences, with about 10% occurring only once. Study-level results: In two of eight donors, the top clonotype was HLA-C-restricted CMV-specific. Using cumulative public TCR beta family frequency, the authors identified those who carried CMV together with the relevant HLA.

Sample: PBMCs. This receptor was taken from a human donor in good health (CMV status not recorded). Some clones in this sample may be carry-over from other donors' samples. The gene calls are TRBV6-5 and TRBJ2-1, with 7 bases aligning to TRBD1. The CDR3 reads CASKPTGAVVNEQFF. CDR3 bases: TGTGCCAGCAAACCCACAGGGGCGGTAGTAAATGAGCAGTTCTTC.